The 25 T cell receptor beta chains given below trace back to one sample, sequenced in a study of blood T cell repertoires in COVID-19 (dated by TCRdb to the early 2020s). The method was the immunoSEQ multiplex PCR assay. TCRdb mirrors the immuneACCESS table, restricted to in-frame sequences. Some clones are absent from its copies; in checked studies, under half trace to an unresolved V gene, and the reason for the others is unknown. The sample has 28,000 or so clones on record, roughly 87% of them singletons. The top ten clones comprise 7.9% of the sample. Sequencing input: peripheral blood. These receptors were collected from a man aged 55 to 69 with COVID-19, enrolled during active disease.

The rearrangement uses TRBV5-6 and TRBJ2-2; D call uncertain. Germline CDR1 is SGHDT and CDR2 is YYEEEE. With 0 bases removed from V and 1 base from J, the gap between germline ends came to 4 bases. The CDR3 loop spans 14 amino acids. Written as DNA, the CDR3 is TGTGCCAGCAGCTTGGACATGAACACCGGGGAGCTGTTTTTT. The encoded protein is CASSLDMNTGELFF.

The CDR3 nucleotides are TGTGCCAGCAGCTTAACTCTTCGGGGCGGGGGAGAGACCCAGTACTTC. This gives the protein CASSLTLRGGGETQYF. This chain connects TRBV5-8 to TRBJ2-5, with 7 bases fitting TRBD2. The CDR3 totals 16 residues. J lost 4 bases, V lost 2 bases, and 11 bases had no gene match. Looked up from germline, CDR1 is SGHTS and CDR2 is YDEGEE.

The rearrangement links TRBV9 to TRBJ1-2, with D perhaps matching TRBD1 (5 bases). The CDR3 runs to 12 residues. Per the germline V gene, CDR1 is SGDLS and CDR2 is YYNGEE. The V and J ends lost 3 bases and 7 bases respectively, with 10 bases between them. The CDR3 protein is CASSARVGGYTF. CDR3 in DNA: TGTGCCAGCAGCGCCAGGGTGGGTGGCTACACCTTC. The entire variable domain, with the rest obtained from reference TRBV9 and TRBJ1-2, is as follows: DSGVTQTPKHLITATGQRVTLRCSPRSGDLSVYWYQQSLDQGLQFLIQYYNGEERAKGNILERFSAQQFPDLHSELNLSSLELGDSALYFCASSARVGGYTFGSGTRLTVV.

The chain joins TRBV11-2 to TRBJ2-7; 9 bases align to TRBD1. The V gene's germline CDR1 is SGHAT and CDR2 FQNNGV. This CDR3 spans 15 amino acids. V shed 2 bases, J shed 5 bases, and the junction held 7 bases outside the gene matches. The CDR3 spells CASSLSGTGRHEQYF. In DNA form, the CDR3 reads TGTGCCAGCAGCTTATCCGGGACAGGGCGACACGAGCAGTACTTC.

The chain carries TRBV5-1 and TRBJ1-5; TRBD1 matches at 9 bases. CDR1 and CDR2 (germline): SGHRS, YFSETQ. There are 16 residues in the CDR3. The CDR3 nucleotides are TGCGCAGACCTGGCCCGACAGGGGGGTAGCAATCAGCCCCAGCATTTT. This codes for CADLARQGGSNQPQHF.

The chain carries TRBV28 and TRBJ2-7; 8 nucleotides line up with TRBD1. The CDR3 is made up of 20 amino acids. Germline assignment: CDR1 MDHEN and CDR2 SYDVKM. V lost 5 bases to trimming and J lost 1 base; unmatched junction nucleotides: 22. For the CDR3, the DNA is TGTGCCAGCAGTCGTCCCCCGGGCGGTCTTCAGGGGGCCCCTTCCTACGAGCAGTACTTC. Protein: CASSRPPGGLQGAPSYEQYF.

The chain uses TRBV19 and TRBJ1-3; D might be TRBD1 (6 bases). This CDR3 is 15 amino acids long. The germline gives CDR1 LNHDA, CDR2 SQIVND (reference sequence). V lost 7 bases, J lost 0 bases, and 13 bases lay in between. The CDR3 nucleotides read TGTGCCAGTACAATGGGGGCCAGCTCTGGAAACACCATATATTTT. It encodes CASTMGASSGNTIYF.

The chain joins TRBV19 to TRBJ1-2; the D is unclear. V lost 2 bases to trimming and J lost 7 bases, with 14 bases between them. Germline-derived CDR1 and CDR2 are LNHDA and SQIVND (reference sequence). The CDR3 spans 14 residues. The CDR3 protein is CASSIIAKSGGYTF. CDR3 DNA sequence: TGTGCCAGTAGTATAATCGCCAAGAGCGGTGGCTACACCTTC.

The genes are TRBV5-1 and TRBJ2-3; 7 bases align to TRBD1. The CDR3 runs to 14 residues. The germline gives CDR1 SGHRS, CDR2 YFSETQ. V lost 0 bases, J lost 6 bases, and 4 bases stayed unmatched. Here the CDR3 reads CASSLATGLDTQYF. CDR3 nucleotides: TGCGCCAGCAGCTTGGCGACAGGGTTGGATACGCAGTATTTT.

J is TRBJ1-1 and V is TRBV5-1; 10 bases are a match to TRBD1. With V trimmed by 0 bases and J by 7 bases, 6 bases remained unmatched. This CDR3 comprises 15 residues. Germline CDR1 is SGHRS and CDR2 is YFSETQ. CDR3 bases: TGCGCCAGCAGCTTGGGGGGACAGGGGCCTGTTGAAGCTTTCTTT. Translation: CASSLGGQGPVEAFF.

The rearrangement joins TRBV6-5 to TRBJ2-4; the match to TRBD2 covers 10 bases. Trimming took 6 bases from V and 4 from J; bases not matched to a gene: 6. CDR3 size: 15 residues. CDR1 is MNHEY, CDR2 SVGAGI, per germline. As DNA, the CDR3 is TGTGCCAGCAGCAAAACTAGCGGGACGAAAAACATTCAGTACTTC. This codes for CASSKTSGTKNIQYF.

V usage is TRBV28 and J usage is TRBJ2-5; TRBD2 matches 13 bases. Per the germline V gene, CDR1 is MDHEN and CDR2 is SYDVKM. The CDR3 is 17 residues long. V dropped 2 bases and J dropped 2; count of bases not matched to a gene: 5. CDR3 sequence (DNA): TGTGCCAGCAGTTTACGGACTAGCGGGAGATTTCAAGAGACCCAGTACTTC. Its translation is CASSLRTSGRFQETQYF.

The chain employs TRBV24-1 and TRBJ1-2; a weak D match, TRBD1 (5 bases). V was clipped by 3 bases and J by 8 bases, with 15 bases between them. This CDR3 region has 14 residues. Germline V gene data show CDR1 as KGHDR and CDR2 as SFDVKD. CDR3 protein: CATSDKPTGGGYTF. CDR3 sequence (DNA): TGTGCCACCAGTGATAAACCGACCGGGGGAGGCTACACCTTC.

In DNA, the CDR3 is TGTGCCAGCAGTCGGGGGGGAGAAAAACTGTTTTTT. It is translated as CASSRGGEKLFF. The gene calls are TRBV12-3 or TRBV12-4 and TRBJ1-4, with D perhaps TRBD1 (5 bases). The V gene lost 5 bases and the J gene lost 8 bases, with 9 bases spanning the gap. CDR3 length equals 12 residues.

The V call is TRBV6-6, the J call TRBJ2-3; 13 nucleotides match TRBD2. The V and J ends lost 5 bases and 1 base, in that order; junction bases with no gene match: 9. The CDR3 is 18 residues long. The germline CDR1 and CDR2 sequences are MNHNY and SVGAGI (reference sequence). The CDR3 region has the DNA TGTGCCAGCAGTCGACGCAGACTAGCGGGAGGACGCACAGATACGCAGTATTTT. It translates to CASSRRRLAGGRTDTQYF.

The rearrangement joins TRBV5-6 to TRBJ2-2, with D tentatively TRBD2 (6 bases). Trimming took off 0 bases at V and 8 bases at J, with 20 bases between the two ends. There are 17 residues in the CDR3. Looked up from germline, CDR1 is SGHDT and CDR2 is YYEEEE. The CDR3 DNA sequence: TGTGCCAGCAGCTTGGAGCCCGGTAGCGGCCCAGGTGGGGAGCTGTTTTTT. Amino acids: CASSLEPGSGPGGELFF.

The chain combines TRBV9 with TRBJ1-2; weak D call: TRBD1 (6 bases). The V gene lost 3 bases and the J gene lost 3 bases, with 6 bases spanning the gap. The length of the CDR3 is 12 residues. Germline assignment: CDR1 SGDLS and CDR2 YYNGEE. The CDR3 reads CASSGTDYGYTF. CDR3 DNA sequence: TGTGCCAGCAGCGGGACAGACTATGGCTACACCTTC.

The chain joins TRBV2 to TRBJ2-1, with 8 bases aligning to TRBD2. From germline, CDR1 is SNHLY and CDR2 FYNNEI. Trimming at V came to 3 bases and at J to 6 bases, leaving 7 bases not matched to a gene. This CDR3 comprises 15 residues. The CDR3 reads CASSELAGGGNEQFF. The CDR3 DNA reads TGTGCCAGCAGTGAGCTGGCGGGAGGTGGCAATGAGCAGTTCTTC.

V gene TRBV7-9 combines with J gene TRBJ2-2; no reliable D call. Germline loops: CDR1 SEHNR, CDR2 FQNEAQ (reference sequence). This CDR3 has 14 amino acids. Trimming stripped 1 base from V and 0 bases from J, with 3 bases between. CDR3 sequence reads: CASSLGTNTGELFF. In DNA, the CDR3 is TGTGCCAGCAGCTTAGGTACGAACACCGGGGAGCTGTTTTTT. Filled out from reference TRBV7-9 and TRBJ2-2, the complete variable domain reads DTGVSQNPRHKITKRGQNVTFRCDPISEHNRLYWYRQTLGQGPEFLTYFQNEAQLEKSRLLSDRFSAERPKGSFSTLEIQRTEQGDSAMYLCASSLGTNTGELFFGEGSRLTVL.

The rearrangement joins TRBV6-1 to TRBJ2-1; D gene unclear. Trimming stripped 1 base from V and 7 bases from J, with 11 bases between. Germline lookup yields CDR1 MNHNS and CDR2 SASEGT. The CDR3 is 14 residues long. The CDR3 here is CASSEVTEKNEQFF. The CDR3 region has the DNA TGTGCCAGCAGTGAAGTAACAGAGAAGAATGAGCAGTTCTTC.

This clone appeared a single time. The chain combines TRBV6-5 with TRBJ1-4; TRBD1 matches 11 bases. The CDR3 length is 14 residues. V gave up 0 bases and J gave up 10 bases; unmatched junction bases: 1. Germline V CDR1 and CDR2: MNHEY, SVGAGI. The CDR3, as DNA: TGTGCCAGCAGTTACTCGGACAGGGGGCGAAAACTGTTTTTT. Amino acids: CASSYSDRGRKLFF.

The chain links TRBV11-2 to TRBJ1-6; no clear D. The CDR3 covers 17 residues. Looked up from germline, CDR1 is SGHAT and CDR2 is FQNNGV. Deletions cut 2 bases from V and 2 bases from J, with 13 bases between. Here the CDR3 DNA reads TGTGCCAGCAGCTTAAGGGTGACCGGGACCTATAATTCACCCCTCCACTTT. Translated: CASSLRVTGTYNSPLHF.

The rearrangement links TRBV11-3 to TRBJ1-1; D uncertain. CDR1 is SGHNT, CDR2 YENEEA, per germline. The CDR3 consists of 17 residues. V was trimmed by 5 bases and J by 0 bases, leaving 19 bases between them. CDR3 region: CASSPVQPAGMNTEAFF. The CDR3 DNA reads TGTGCCAGCAGCCCAGTCCAGCCGGCAGGAATGAACACTGAAGCTTTCTTT. Together with reference TRBV11-3 and TRBJ1-1, the CDR3 gives the full variable domain: EAGVVQSPRYKIIEKKQPVAFWCNPISGHNTLYWYLQNLGQGPELLIRYENEEAVDDSQLPKDRFSAERLKGVDSTLKIQPAELGDSAVYLCASSPVQPAGMNTEAFFGQGTRLTVV.

This sequence joins TRBV28 and TRBJ2-5; D may be TRBD1 (5 bases). V was shortened by 7 bases and J by 3 bases, with 18 bases between the two germline ends. The CDR3 consists of 15 residues. Germline values: CDR1 MDHEN, CDR2 SYDVKM. CDR3 protein: CASTSTGPREETQYF. CDR3 nucleotides: TGTGCCAGCACCTCAACCGGGCCCAGGGAAGAGACCCAGTACTTC.

The chain couples TRBV5-1 to TRBJ2-2, with TRBD1 matching over 9 bases. Germline CDR1 SGHRS, CDR2 YFSETQ. This CDR3 has 16 residues. V lost 2 bases to trimming and J lost 9 bases; unmatched junction nucleotides: 11. CDR3 residues: CASSLVVGQGPWELFF. The CDR3 DNA reads TGCGCCAGCAGCTTAGTAGTGGGACAGGGTCCCTGGGAGCTGTTTTTT.